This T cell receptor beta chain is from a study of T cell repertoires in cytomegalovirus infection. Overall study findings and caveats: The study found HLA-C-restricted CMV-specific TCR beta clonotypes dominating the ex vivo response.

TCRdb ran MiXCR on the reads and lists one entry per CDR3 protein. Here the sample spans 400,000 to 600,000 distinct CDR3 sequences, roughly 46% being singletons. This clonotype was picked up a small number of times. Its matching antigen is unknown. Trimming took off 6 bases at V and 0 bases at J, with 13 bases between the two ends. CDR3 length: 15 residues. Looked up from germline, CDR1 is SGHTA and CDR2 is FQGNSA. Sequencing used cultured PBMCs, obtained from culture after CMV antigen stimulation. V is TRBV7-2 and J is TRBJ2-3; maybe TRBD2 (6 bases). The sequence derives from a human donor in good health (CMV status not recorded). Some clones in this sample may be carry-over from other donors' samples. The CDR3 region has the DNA TGTGCCAGCAGTCGTGGGACTTCTAGCACAGATACGCAGTATTTT. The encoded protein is CASSRGTSSTDTQYF. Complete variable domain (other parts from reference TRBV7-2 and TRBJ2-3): GAGVSQSPSNKVTEKGKDVELRCDPISGHTALYWYRQSLGQGLEFLIYFQGNSAPDKSGLPSDRFSAERTGGSVSTLTIQRTQQEDSAVYLCASSRGTSSTDTQYFGPGTRLTVL.